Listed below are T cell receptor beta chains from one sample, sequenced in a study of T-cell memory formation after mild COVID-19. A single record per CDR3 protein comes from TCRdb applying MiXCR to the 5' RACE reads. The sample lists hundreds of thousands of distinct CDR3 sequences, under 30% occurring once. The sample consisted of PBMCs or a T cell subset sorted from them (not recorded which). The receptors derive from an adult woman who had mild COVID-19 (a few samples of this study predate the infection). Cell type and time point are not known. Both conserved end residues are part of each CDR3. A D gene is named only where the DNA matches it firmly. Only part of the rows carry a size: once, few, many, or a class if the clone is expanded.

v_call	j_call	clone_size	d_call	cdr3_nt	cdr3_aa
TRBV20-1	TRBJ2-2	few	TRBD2	TGCAGTGCTAGAGACGGACGGGAGGGCCGGGCCGGGGAGCTGTTTTTT	CSARDGREGRAGELFF
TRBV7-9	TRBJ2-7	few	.	TGTGCCAGCAGCCCTTTGGGTACCTACGAGCAGTACTTC	CASSPLGTYEQYF
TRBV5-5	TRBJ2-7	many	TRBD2	TGTGCCAGCAGCTTGTCCGCACTGGGAGGGAGCTCCTACGAGCAGTACTTC	CASSLSALGGSSYEQYF
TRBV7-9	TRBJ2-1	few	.	TGTGCCAGCAGGGACCTTGGTTCCGCCTACAATGAGCAGTTCTTC	CASRDLGSAYNEQFF
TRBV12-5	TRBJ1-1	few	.	TGTGCTAGTGGTTTGGGATATGGGGTCGGTACTGAAGCTTTCTTT	CASGLGYGVGTEAFF
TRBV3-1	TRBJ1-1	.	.	TGTGCCAGCAGCCAAGGGCCCGCGAGGGCCACTGAAGCTTTCTTT	CASSQGPARATEAFF
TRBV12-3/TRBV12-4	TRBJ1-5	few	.	TGTGCCAGCAGTCACGGTGGGGGCAATCAGCCCCAGCATTTT	CASSHGGGNQPQHF
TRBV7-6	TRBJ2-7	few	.	TGTGCCAGCAGCTTAGCGGTGGGAGGCCGCTACGAGCAGTACTTC	CASSLAVGGRYEQYF
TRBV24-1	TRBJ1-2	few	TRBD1	TGTGCCACCAGTGACGAACAGGGGAATAATGGCTACACCTTC	CATSDEQGNNGYTF
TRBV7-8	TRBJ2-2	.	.	TGTGCCAGCAGAATACCGGGCACCGGGGAGCTGTTTTTT	CASRIPGTGELFF
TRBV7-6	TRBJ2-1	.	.	TGTGCCAGCAGCTTAGCAAGCCGGGGGAAGCGACACAATGAGCAGTTCTTC	CASSLASRGKRHNEQFF
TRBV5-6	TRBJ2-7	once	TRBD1	TGTGCCAGCAGCTTGGTGGGACAGGGAATCTACGAGCAGTACTTC	CASSLVGQGIYEQYF
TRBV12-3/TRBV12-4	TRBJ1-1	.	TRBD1	TGTGCCAGCAGTCCCCCGGACAGGGACTTTGAAGCTTTCTTT	CASSPPDRDFEAFF
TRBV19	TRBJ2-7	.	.	TGTGCCAGTCAGAGCCCAGGACCGTCACCCTACGAGCAGTACTTC	CASQSPGPSPYEQYF
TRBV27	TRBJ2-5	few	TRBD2	TGTGCCAGCAGGCGGACTAGCGGGGGGACCCAGTACTTC	CASRRTSGGTQYF
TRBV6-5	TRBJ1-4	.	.	TGTGCCAGCAGTTACTCAACTGCCGGAAAACTGTTTTTT	CASSYSTAGKLFF
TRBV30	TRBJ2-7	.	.	TGTGCCTGGAGTGTAAGCAGCGGCGACGAGCAGTACTTC	CAWSVSSGDEQYF
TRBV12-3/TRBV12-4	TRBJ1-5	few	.	TGTGCCAGCAGCCCGGTTCGCGAGCCCCAGCATTTT	CASSPVREPQHF
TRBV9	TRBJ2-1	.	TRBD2	TGTGCCAGCAGCGCACTAGACGGGAGGGGAGTCTTC	CASSALDGRGVF
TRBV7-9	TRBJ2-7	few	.	TGTGCCAGCAGCCCACAGGGACGGAGATACGAGCAGTACTTC	CASSPQGRRYEQYF
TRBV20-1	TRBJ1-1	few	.	TGCAGTGCGTACCCGGGACATCTGAACACTGAAGCTTTCTTT	CSAYPGHLNTEAFF
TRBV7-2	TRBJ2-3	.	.	TGTGCCAGCAGCTTAGAACACGGGGAAGATACGCAGTATTTT	CASSLEHGEDTQYF
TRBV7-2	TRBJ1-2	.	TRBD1	TGTGCCAGCAGCTTTTCGAAAGGGGGCCTTAATGGCTACACCTTC	CASSFSKGGLNGYTF
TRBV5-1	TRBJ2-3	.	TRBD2	TGCGCCAGCAGCTTGATTTATGGACTAGCAGAAGATACGCAGTATTTT	CASSLIYGLAEDTQYF
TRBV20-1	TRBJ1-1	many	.	TGCAGTGCTAGGCCAGGGGATCGTTTTGGCGGCGACACTGAAGCTTTCTTT	CSARPGDRFGGDTEAFF
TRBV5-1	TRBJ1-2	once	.	TGCGCCAGCAGCCCCGGACGGGAAGGGGCCACCTTC	CASSPGREGATF
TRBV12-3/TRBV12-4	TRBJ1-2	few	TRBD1	TGTGCCAGCAGTTCAATCAGGACAGGGGAAGATGGCTACACCTTC	CASSSIRTGEDGYTF
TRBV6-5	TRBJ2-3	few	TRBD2	TGTGCCAGCAGGTTGACTAGCGGGGAAGGAAATACGCAGTATTTT	CASRLTSGEGNTQYF
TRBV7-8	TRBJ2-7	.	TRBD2	TGTGCCAGCAGCTTACTGATAGGTAGCGGGAGCTCCTACGAGCAGTACTTC	CASSLLIGSGSSYEQYF
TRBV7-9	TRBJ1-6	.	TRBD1	TGTGCCAGCAGCGCCGGGACAGTCCTCCACTTT	CASSAGTVLHF
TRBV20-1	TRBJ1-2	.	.	TGCAGTGCTAGTCCTGGGAGGGGCGCTTCCTATGGCTACACCTTC	CSASPGRGASYGYTF
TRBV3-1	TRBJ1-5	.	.	TGTGCCAGCAGCCCACACGAGAAACCCAATCAGCCCCAGCATTTT	CASSPHEKPNQPQHF
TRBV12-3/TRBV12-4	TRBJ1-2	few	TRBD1	TGTGCCAGCAGGACAGGGTGGTATGGCTACACCTTC	CASRTGWYGYTF
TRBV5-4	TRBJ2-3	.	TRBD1	TGTGCCTCGGGACAGGGCACAGATACGCAGTATTTT	CASGQGTDTQYF
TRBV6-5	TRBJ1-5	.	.	TGTGCCAGCAGTTACTCCGCAGGGTACAATCAGCCCCAGCATTTT	CASSYSAGYNQPQHF
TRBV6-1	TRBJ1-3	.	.	TGTGCCAGCAGTCCCAATACAGTTATTGACGGAAACACCATATATTTT	CASSPNTVIDGNTIYF
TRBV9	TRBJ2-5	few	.	TGTGCCAGCAGCGCATACGGGCTTAAAGAGACCCAGTACTTC	CASSAYGLKETQYF
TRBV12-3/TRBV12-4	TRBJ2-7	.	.	TGTGCCAGCAGTGTGGGGGCCAGAGAGTACTTC	CASSVGAREYF
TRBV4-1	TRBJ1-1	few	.	TGCGCCAGCAGCCAAGAAGGGACACAGATGAACACTGAAGCTTTCTTT	CASSQEGTQMNTEAFF
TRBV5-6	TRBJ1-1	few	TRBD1	TGTGCCAGCAGCCTAGTAGACCGGGACAGTCGTAAAGCTTTCTTT	CASSLVDRDSRKAFF